The rows below give T cell receptor beta chains drawn from one sample of a study of OX40 agonist ivuxolimab in advanced cancers. Produced via immunoSEQ multiplex PCR; TCRdb's table is partial and in-frame only. The sample lists 60,000 to 65,000 clones; roughly nine tenths were seen once. This specimen consisted of CD4+ or CD8+ T cells sorted from blood, obtained in a trial of the OX40 agonist ivuxolimab. The source is an adult with an advanced solid tumor such as melanoma, head and neck, liver or kidney cancer. Each CDR3 is given with its conserved first and last residue. The D gene is left open where the match is weak. Clone size appears in some rows only: once, few, many, or a class for an expanded clone.

D	size	J	V	DNA	CDR3
NA	NA	TRBJ1-2	TRBV4-2	TGTGCCAGCAGCCAAGATATTGACTATGGCTACACCTTC	CASSQDIDYGYTF
TRBD2	NA	TRBJ2-1	TRBV7-6	TGTGCCAGCAGCCGAACCGGACTAGCGGGAGCGAGCTCCTACAATGAGCAGTTCTTC	CASSRTGLAGASSYNEQFF
TRBD1	NA	TRBJ2-7	TRBV7-2	TGTGCCAGCAGCTCCGGACCCAGGGGGTACGAGCAGTACTTC	CASSSGPRGYEQYF
TRBD1	NA	TRBJ1-2	TRBV10-1	TGCGCCAGCAGCCAGGACAGGACCAACTATGGCTACACCTTC	CASSQDRTNYGYTF
TRBD2	NA	TRBJ2-7	TRBV5-4	TGTGCCAGCAGCTTGGGCGGGGGAGGAGGTCTTAAGCAGTACTTC	CASSLGGGGGLKQYF
TRBD1	NA	TRBJ1-2	TRBV6-5	TGTGCCAGCAGCCTGACAGGGTATGGCTACACCTTC	CASSLTGYGYTF
TRBD2	NA	TRBJ2-3	TRBV28	TGTGCCAGCAGTTTCCCGGGACTAGGGGCGCAGTATTTT	CASSFPGLGAQYF
TRBD1	NA	TRBJ2-1	TRBV5-1	TGCGCCAGCAGCCCGACAGGGCTCTCCTACAATGAGCAGTTCTTC	CASSPTGLSYNEQFF
NA	NA	TRBJ1-1	TRBV5-4	TGCGCCAGCAGCTTGGCTGGGAACACTGAAGCTTTCTTT	CASSLAGNTEAFF
NA	NA	TRBJ2-3	TRBV10-1	TGCGCCAGCAGTGATGGGGGGCGGGCAGATACGCAGTATTTT	CASSDGGRADTQYF
TRBD1	NA	TRBJ2-1	TRBV7-2	TGTGCCAGCAGCCCCGGACAGGGGCGACCCAATGAGCAGTTCTTC	CASSPGQGRPNEQFF
NA	once	TRBJ2-7	TRBV5-1	TGCGCCAGCAGCTTGAGTACTTTGACAGGGAGGATCTCCTACGAGCAGTACTTC	CASSLSTLTGRISYEQYF
NA	NA	TRBJ1-1	TRBV9	TGTGCCAGCAGCGTCCTTGGGAACACTGAAGCTTTCTTT	CASSVLGNTEAFF
NA	NA	TRBJ1-4	TRBV10-3	TGTGCCATCAGTGAGTCGGCAGGCATCAATGAAAAACTGTTTTTT	CAISESAGINEKLFF
NA	NA	TRBJ2-7	TRBV27	TGTGCCACCAGACGAGAGGCGACCTACGAGCAGTACTTC	CATRREATYEQYF
NA	NA	TRBJ2-1	TRBV7-2	TGTGCCAGCAGCCCCCACAATGAGCAGTTCTTC	CASSPHNEQFF
TRBD1	NA	TRBJ2-5	TRBV11-2	TGTGCCAGCAGCCTCAGGACAGGGGGCTCGGAGACCCAGTACTTC	CASSLRTGGSETQYF